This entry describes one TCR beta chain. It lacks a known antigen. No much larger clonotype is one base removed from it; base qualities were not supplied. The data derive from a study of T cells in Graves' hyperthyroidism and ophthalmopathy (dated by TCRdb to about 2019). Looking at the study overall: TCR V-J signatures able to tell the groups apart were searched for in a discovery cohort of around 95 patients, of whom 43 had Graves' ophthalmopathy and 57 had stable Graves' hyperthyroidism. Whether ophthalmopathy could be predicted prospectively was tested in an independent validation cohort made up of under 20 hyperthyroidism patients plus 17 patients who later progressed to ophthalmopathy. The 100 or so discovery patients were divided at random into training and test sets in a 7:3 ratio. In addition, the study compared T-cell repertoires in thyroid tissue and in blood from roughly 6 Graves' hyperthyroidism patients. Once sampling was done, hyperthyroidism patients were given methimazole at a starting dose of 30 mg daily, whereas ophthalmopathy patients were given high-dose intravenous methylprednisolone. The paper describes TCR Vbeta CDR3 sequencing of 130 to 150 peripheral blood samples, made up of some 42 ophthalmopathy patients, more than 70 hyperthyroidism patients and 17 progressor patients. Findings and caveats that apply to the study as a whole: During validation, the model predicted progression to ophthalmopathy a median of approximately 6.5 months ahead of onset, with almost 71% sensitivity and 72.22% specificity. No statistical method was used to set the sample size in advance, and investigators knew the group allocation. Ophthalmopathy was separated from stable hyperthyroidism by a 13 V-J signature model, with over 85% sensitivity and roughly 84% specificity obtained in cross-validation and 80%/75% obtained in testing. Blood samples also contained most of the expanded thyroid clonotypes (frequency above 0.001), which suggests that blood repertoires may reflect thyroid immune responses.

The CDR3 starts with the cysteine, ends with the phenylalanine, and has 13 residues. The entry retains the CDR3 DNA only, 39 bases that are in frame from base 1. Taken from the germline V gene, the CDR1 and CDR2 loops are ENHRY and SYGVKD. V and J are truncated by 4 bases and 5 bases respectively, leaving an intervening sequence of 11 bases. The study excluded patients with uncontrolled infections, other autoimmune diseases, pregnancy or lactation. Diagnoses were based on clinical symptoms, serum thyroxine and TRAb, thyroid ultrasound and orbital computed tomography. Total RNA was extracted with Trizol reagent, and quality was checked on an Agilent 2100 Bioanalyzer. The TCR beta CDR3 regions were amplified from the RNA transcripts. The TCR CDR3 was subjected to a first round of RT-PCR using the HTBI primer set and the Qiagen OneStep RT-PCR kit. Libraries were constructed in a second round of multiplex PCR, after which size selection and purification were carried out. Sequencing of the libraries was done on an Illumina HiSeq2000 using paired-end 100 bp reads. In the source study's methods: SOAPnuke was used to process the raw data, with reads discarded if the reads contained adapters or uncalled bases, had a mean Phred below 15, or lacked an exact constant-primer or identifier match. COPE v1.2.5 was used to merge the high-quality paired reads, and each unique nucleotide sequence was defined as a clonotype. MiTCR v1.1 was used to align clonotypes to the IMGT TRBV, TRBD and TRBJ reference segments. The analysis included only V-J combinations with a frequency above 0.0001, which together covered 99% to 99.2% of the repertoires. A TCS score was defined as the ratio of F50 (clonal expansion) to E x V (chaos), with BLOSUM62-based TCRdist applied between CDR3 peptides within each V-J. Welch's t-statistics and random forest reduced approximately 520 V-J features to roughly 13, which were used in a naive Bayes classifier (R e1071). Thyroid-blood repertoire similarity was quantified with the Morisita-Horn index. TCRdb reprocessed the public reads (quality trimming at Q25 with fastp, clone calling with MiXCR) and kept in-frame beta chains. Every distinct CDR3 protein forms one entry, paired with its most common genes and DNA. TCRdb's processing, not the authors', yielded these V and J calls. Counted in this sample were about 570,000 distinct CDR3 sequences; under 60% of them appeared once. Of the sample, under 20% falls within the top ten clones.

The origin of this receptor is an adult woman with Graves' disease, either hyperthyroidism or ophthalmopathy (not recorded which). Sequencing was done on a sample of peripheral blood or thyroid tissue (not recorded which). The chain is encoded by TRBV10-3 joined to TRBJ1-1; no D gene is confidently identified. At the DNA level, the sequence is TGTGCCATCAGTGTATCGGGATGGACTGAAGCTTTCTTT. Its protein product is CAISVSGWTEAFF.